The T cell receptor (beta chain) described here comes from a study of cytomegalovirus exposure and HLA in healthy donors. Study-wide results and limits: TCR beta chains numbering more than 150 were designated cytomegalovirus-associated. When analyzed later, a missense DCLRE1C variant was found to be linked to TCR beta V- and J-gene trimming. Beyond CMV serostatus, there was no information to go on about immune exposure.

Comments on this clone: What it recognizes is unknown.

Primers included in the PCR were 60 Vbeta and 13 Jbeta primers. Using immunoSEQ multiplex PCR, the repertoire was profiled, and TCRdb retains in-frame clones only, with some absent. In the table there are approximately 100,000 clones, 55% to 75% of which are singletons. Between the trimmed V and J ends, which lost 4 bases and 6 bases, there was a span of 16 bases. Germline CDR1 reads SGHDT; CDR2 reads YYEEEE. This CDR3 region has 14 residues. Material for sequencing was PBMCs. The chain is built from TRBV5-6 and TRBJ1-2; D is possibly TRBD1 (5 bases). This TCR came from a man younger than 40 in good health and CMV-seropositive. As DNA, the CDR3 is TGTGCCAGCAGCCCGCCGGCAGGGTGGGATGGCTACACCTTC. Its protein product is CASSPPAGWDGYTF.